This T cell receptor beta chain was retrieved from a study of OX40 agonist ivuxolimab in advanced cancers. Assay: immunoSEQ multiplex PCR; the TCRdb copy retains only in-frame clones and omits some. The sample carries around 25,000 clones, about four fifths recorded once. Material: CD4+ or CD8+ T cells sorted from blood, obtained in a trial of the OX40 agonist ivuxolimab. This TCR was sampled from an adult with an advanced solid tumor such as melanoma, head and neck, liver or kidney cancer.

The CDR3 DNA reads TGCGCCAGCACCCTAGCGGGGGGGAGCACAGATACGCAGTATTTT. Its protein product is CASTLAGGSTDTQYF. The V call is TRBV10-2, the J call TRBJ2-3; TRBD2 matches 12 bases. This CDR3 contains 15 residues. J was trimmed by 0 bases and V by 7 bases; bases with no gene match: 2. CDR1 is WSHSY, CDR2 SAAADI, per germline.